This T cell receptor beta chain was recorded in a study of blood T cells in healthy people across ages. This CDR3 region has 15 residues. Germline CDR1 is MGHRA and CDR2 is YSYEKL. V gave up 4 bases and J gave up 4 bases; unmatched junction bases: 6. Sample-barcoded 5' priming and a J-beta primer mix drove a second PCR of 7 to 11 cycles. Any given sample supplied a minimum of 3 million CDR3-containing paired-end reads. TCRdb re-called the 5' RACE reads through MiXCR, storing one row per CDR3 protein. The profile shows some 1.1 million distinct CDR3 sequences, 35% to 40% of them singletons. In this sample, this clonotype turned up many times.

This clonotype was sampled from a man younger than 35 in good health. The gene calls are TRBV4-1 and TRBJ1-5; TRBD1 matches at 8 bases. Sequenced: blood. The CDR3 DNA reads TGCGCCAGCAGCCTCGGGGACAGGACGAATCAGCCCCAGCATTTT. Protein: CASSLGDRTNQPQHF.